The rows below give T cell receptor beta chains drawn from one sample of a study of OX40 agonist ivuxolimab in advanced cancers. The repertoire was sequenced with immunoSEQ multiplex PCR; TCRdb's copy has only in-frame clones and lacks some. The sample has 55,000 to 90,000 clones, 75% to 90% seen once. The sample consisted of CD4+ or CD8+ T cells sorted from blood, taken in a trial of the OX40 agonist ivuxolimab. These receptors originate from an adult with an advanced solid tumor such as melanoma, head and neck, liver or kidney cancer. Each CDR3 is given with its conserved first and last residue. Each record gives: J gene, V gene, clone size, D gene, CDR3 DNA, CDR3 protein. D genes are given only for firm matches. Only some rows state a clone size, as once, few, many or a class for expanded clones.

j_call: TRBJ1-3; v_call: TRBV27; clone_size: -; d_call: -; cdr3_nt: TGTGCCAGCAGTTTATCATCCCAGGGGTCCTCTGGAAACACCATATATTTT; cdr3_aa: CASSLSSQGSSGNTIYF
j_call: TRBJ1-1; v_call: TRBV18; clone_size: -; d_call: -; cdr3_nt: TGTGCCAGCTCACCCGGAGTTCTGAACACTGAAGCTTTCTTT; cdr3_aa: CASSPGVLNTEAFF
j_call: TRBJ1-2; v_call: TRBV19; clone_size: once; d_call: TRBD1; cdr3_nt: TGTGCCAGTAGTATCGGTTTTGGACAGGTCTATGGCTACACCTTC; cdr3_aa: CASSIGFGQVYGYTF
j_call: TRBJ1-1; v_call: TRBV5-1; clone_size: -; d_call: TRBD1; cdr3_nt: TGCGCCAGCAGCTCGGGGACAGAGAACACTGAAGCTTTCTTT; cdr3_aa: CASSSGTENTEAFF
j_call: TRBJ1-6; v_call: TRBV6-5; clone_size: -; d_call: -; cdr3_nt: TGTGCCAGCAGTTTCCAGGGGAGCTCCTATAATTCACCCCTCCACTTT; cdr3_aa: CASSFQGSSYNSPLHF
j_call: TRBJ1-6; v_call: TRBV28; clone_size: -; d_call: -; cdr3_nt: TGTGCCAGCAGCAAACCGGGACGGCGTAATTCACCCCTCCACTTT; cdr3_aa: CASSKPGRRNSPLHF
j_call: TRBJ2-1; v_call: TRBV7-2; clone_size: -; d_call: TRBD2; cdr3_nt: TGTGCCAGCAGCTCCTGGGGGGGGGTATCCTACAATGAGCAGTTCTTC; cdr3_aa: CASSSWGGVSYNEQFF
j_call: TRBJ1-6; v_call: TRBV5-4; clone_size: -; d_call: -; cdr3_nt: TGTGCCAGCAGCTCGGGTGGGTCCTATAATTCACCCCTCCACTTT; cdr3_aa: CASSSGGSYNSPLHF
j_call: TRBJ1-2; v_call: TRBV6-1; clone_size: -; d_call: TRBD1; cdr3_nt: TGTGCCAGCAGTGGACAGGGTAATAACTATGGCTACACCTTC; cdr3_aa: CASSGQGNNYGYTF
j_call: TRBJ1-2; v_call: TRBV5-1; clone_size: -; d_call: -; cdr3_nt: TGCGCCAGCAGCTTAGGCGGGGGTCAGTATGGCTACACCTTC; cdr3_aa: CASSLGGGQYGYTF
j_call: TRBJ1-2; v_call: TRBV4-2; clone_size: -; d_call: -; cdr3_nt: TGTGCCAGCAGCCCCGGTCGCGTCGGCCATGGCTACACCTTC; cdr3_aa: CASSPGRVGHGYTF
j_call: TRBJ1-2; v_call: TRBV28; clone_size: -; d_call: -; cdr3_nt: TGTGCCAGCAGGAGGTCCGCTAACTATGGCTACACCTTC; cdr3_aa: CASRRSANYGYTF
j_call: TRBJ2-5; v_call: TRBV5-6; clone_size: -; d_call: TRBD2; cdr3_nt: TGTGCCAGCAGCCCAGGGGTTAGCGGGGGCCAAGAGACCCAGTACTTC; cdr3_aa: CASSPGVSGGQETQYF
j_call: TRBJ1-6; v_call: TRBV30; clone_size: -; d_call: -; cdr3_nt: TGTGCCTGGGTGACAGGTCTGAATTCACCCCTCCACTTT; cdr3_aa: CAWVTGLNSPLHF
j_call: TRBJ2-1; v_call: TRBV19; clone_size: -; d_call: -; cdr3_nt: TGTGCCAGTAGTACCGGGGCAGAACACAATGAGCAGTTCTTC; cdr3_aa: CASSTGAEHNEQFF
j_call: TRBJ1-3; v_call: TRBV9; clone_size: -; d_call: -; cdr3_nt: TGTGCCAGCAGCCTCCTCAATGATGGAAACACCATATATTTT; cdr3_aa: CASSLLNDGNTIYF
j_call: TRBJ2-3; v_call: TRBV4-2; clone_size: -; d_call: -; cdr3_nt: TGTGCCAGCAGCCAAGGACTGGAGGGGGCCCGAGATACGCAGTATTTT; cdr3_aa: CASSQGLEGARDTQYF
j_call: TRBJ1-2; v_call: TRBV15; clone_size: few; d_call: -; cdr3_nt: TGTGCCACCAGCAGAGATTCTTATCTGGAAGGGGTTGGCTACACCTTC; cdr3_aa: CATSRDSYLEGVGYTF
j_call: TRBJ1-5; v_call: TRBV7-3; clone_size: -; d_call: -; cdr3_nt: TGTGCCAGCAGCTTACAACGCGATCAGCCCCAGCATTTT; cdr3_aa: CASSLQRDQPQHF
j_call: TRBJ2-2; v_call: TRBV19; clone_size: -; d_call: -; cdr3_nt: TGTGCCAGTACCTCACAGGGGAGGACGAACACCGGGGAGCTGTTTTTT; cdr3_aa: CASTSQGRTNTGELFF
j_call: TRBJ1-1; v_call: TRBV19; clone_size: -; d_call: -; cdr3_nt: TGTGCCAGTAGTATTAGGTGGGGCTCGGCTGAAGCTTTCTTT; cdr3_aa: CASSIRWGSAEAFF
j_call: TRBJ2-7; v_call: TRBV19; clone_size: few; d_call: -; cdr3_nt: TGTGCCAGTAGTATAGAGGGGGGAGGCTACGAGCAGTACTTC; cdr3_aa: CASSIEGGGYEQYF
j_call: TRBJ1-5; v_call: TRBV21-1; clone_size: few; d_call: -; cdr3_nt: TGTGCCAGCAGCAAAGCGCTGTGGAACACCAGATATAGCAATCAGCCCCAGCATTTT; cdr3_aa: CASSKALWNTRYSNQPQHF
j_call: TRBJ1-2; v_call: TRBV19; clone_size: -; d_call: TRBD1; cdr3_nt: TGTGCCAGTAGGGATAACAGGGGGCGCGGCTATGGCTACACCTTC; cdr3_aa: CASRDNRGRGYGYTF
j_call: TRBJ2-3; v_call: TRBV7-6; clone_size: -; d_call: -; cdr3_nt: TGTGCCAGCAGAAGTGAGTTGTTGAGCACAGATACGCAGTATTTT; cdr3_aa: CASRSELLSTDTQYF
j_call: TRBJ2-1; v_call: TRBV2; clone_size: -; d_call: -; cdr3_nt: TGTGCCAGCAGGCAGACGGACTACAATGAGCAGTTCTTC; cdr3_aa: CASRQTDYNEQFF
j_call: TRBJ2-7; v_call: TRBV7-3; clone_size: -; d_call: -; cdr3_nt: TGTGCCAGCAGCTCAGGGGCCCAGGGCGAGCAGTACTTC; cdr3_aa: CASSSGAQGEQYF
j_call: TRBJ1-3; v_call: TRBV18; clone_size: -; d_call: -; cdr3_nt: TGTGCCAGCTCACCGGTGTGGCAGGGTACAGGAAACACCATATATTTT; cdr3_aa: CASSPVWQGTGNTIYF
j_call: TRBJ1-1; v_call: TRBV6-5; clone_size: -; d_call: -; cdr3_nt: TGTGCCAGCAGTTCTGTATGGGACACTGAAGCTTTCTTT; cdr3_aa: CASSSVWDTEAFF
j_call: TRBJ2-1; v_call: TRBV7-2; clone_size: -; d_call: -; cdr3_nt: TGTGCCAGCAGCAGGGAGGTGGGGGACTATGAGCAGTTCTTC; cdr3_aa: CASSREVGDYEQFF
j_call: TRBJ2-3; v_call: TRBV6-5; clone_size: -; d_call: TRBD1; cdr3_nt: TGTGCCAGCAATAAGGGACAGTGGAGGGATACGCAGTATTTT; cdr3_aa: CASNKGQWRDTQYF
j_call: TRBJ1-1; v_call: TRBV6-1; clone_size: -; d_call: TRBD1; cdr3_nt: TGTGCCAGCAGTCCCCGACAGGGTCGCACTGAAGCTTTCTTT; cdr3_aa: CASSPRQGRTEAFF
j_call: TRBJ2-1; v_call: TRBV11-2; clone_size: -; d_call: -; cdr3_nt: TGTGCCAGCACCACCCTTGAATCCTCGTTGGGGGATGAGCAGTTCTTC; cdr3_aa: CASTTLESSLGDEQFF
j_call: TRBJ2-1; v_call: TRBV6-1; clone_size: -; d_call: TRBD1; cdr3_nt: TGTGCCAGCAGTGAGGGACAGATTTTCAATGAGCAGTTCTTC; cdr3_aa: CASSEGQIFNEQFF
j_call: TRBJ2-5; v_call: TRBV7-3; clone_size: -; d_call: -; cdr3_nt: TGTGCCAGCAGCAGGTCGGACGGAAGACAAGAGACCCAGTACTTC; cdr3_aa: CASSRSDGRQETQYF
j_call: TRBJ2-2; v_call: TRBV5-1; clone_size: -; d_call: -; cdr3_nt: TGCGCCAGCACCATAAATGAGAACACCGGGGAGCTGTTTTTT; cdr3_aa: CASTINENTGELFF
j_call: TRBJ2-1; v_call: TRBV29-1; clone_size: once; d_call: -; cdr3_nt: TGCAGCGTTGAGAACTACCTGAGCTCCTACAATGAGCAGTTCTTC; cdr3_aa: CSVENYLSSYNEQFF
j_call: TRBJ1-6; v_call: TRBV6-6; clone_size: once; d_call: TRBD1; cdr3_nt: TGTGCCAGCAGAGACAGGGTAGGATCACCCCTCCACTTT; cdr3_aa: CASRDRVGSPLHF
j_call: TRBJ1-1; v_call: TRBV7-6; clone_size: -; d_call: TRBD1; cdr3_nt: TGTGCCAGCAGCTCCCAGGGGGGGGTCGACACTGAAGCTTTCTTT; cdr3_aa: CASSSQGGVDTEAFF
j_call: TRBJ2-7; v_call: TRBV28; clone_size: once; d_call: -; cdr3_nt: TGTGCCAGCAGTTCCCCGGGGGAACCCTACGAGCAGTACTTC; cdr3_aa: CASSSPGEPYEQYF
j_call: TRBJ2-5; v_call: TRBV27; clone_size: -; d_call: -; cdr3_nt: TGTGCCAGCTCCCCGGGAGCAACTCAAGAGACCCAGTACTTC; cdr3_aa: CASSPGATQETQYF
j_call: TRBJ1-4; v_call: TRBV27; clone_size: -; d_call: TRBD1; cdr3_nt: TGTGCCAGCAGTTTATTGCGGGACAGGGGGGGAGAAAAACTGTTTTTT; cdr3_aa: CASSLLRDRGGEKLFF
j_call: TRBJ1-6; v_call: TRBV11-2; clone_size: -; d_call: -; cdr3_nt: TGTGCCAGCAGCAGGGACTCAAATTCACCCCTCCACTTT; cdr3_aa: CASSRDSNSPLHF
j_call: TRBJ1-1; v_call: TRBV7-9; clone_size: once; d_call: -; cdr3_nt: TGTGCCAGCGTCAAATTACGGGAGAATATAATTGTGAACACTGAAGCTTTCTTT; cdr3_aa: CASVKLRENIIVNTEAFF
j_call: TRBJ1-1; v_call: TRBV7-2; clone_size: -; d_call: TRBD1; cdr3_nt: TGTGCCAGCAGCTTTACAGGGGGCGCTGGCACTGAAGCTTTCTTT; cdr3_aa: CASSFTGGAGTEAFF
j_call: TRBJ1-2; v_call: TRBV11-1; clone_size: -; d_call: TRBD1; cdr3_nt: TGTGCCAGCAGCTTGGGACAGGGTCTCGACTATGGCTACACCTTC; cdr3_aa: CASSLGQGLDYGYTF
j_call: TRBJ1-6; v_call: TRBV5-4; clone_size: -; d_call: TRBD1; cdr3_nt: TGTGCCAGCAGCACCGGGACAGGGGGCGCGTATAATTCACCCCTCCACTTT; cdr3_aa: CASSTGTGGAYNSPLHF
j_call: TRBJ1-1; v_call: TRBV6-8; clone_size: -; d_call: -; cdr3_nt: TGTGCCAGCAGGGGGGAGGGTTCCCCGTGGACTGAAGCTTTCTTT; cdr3_aa: CASRGEGSPWTEAFF